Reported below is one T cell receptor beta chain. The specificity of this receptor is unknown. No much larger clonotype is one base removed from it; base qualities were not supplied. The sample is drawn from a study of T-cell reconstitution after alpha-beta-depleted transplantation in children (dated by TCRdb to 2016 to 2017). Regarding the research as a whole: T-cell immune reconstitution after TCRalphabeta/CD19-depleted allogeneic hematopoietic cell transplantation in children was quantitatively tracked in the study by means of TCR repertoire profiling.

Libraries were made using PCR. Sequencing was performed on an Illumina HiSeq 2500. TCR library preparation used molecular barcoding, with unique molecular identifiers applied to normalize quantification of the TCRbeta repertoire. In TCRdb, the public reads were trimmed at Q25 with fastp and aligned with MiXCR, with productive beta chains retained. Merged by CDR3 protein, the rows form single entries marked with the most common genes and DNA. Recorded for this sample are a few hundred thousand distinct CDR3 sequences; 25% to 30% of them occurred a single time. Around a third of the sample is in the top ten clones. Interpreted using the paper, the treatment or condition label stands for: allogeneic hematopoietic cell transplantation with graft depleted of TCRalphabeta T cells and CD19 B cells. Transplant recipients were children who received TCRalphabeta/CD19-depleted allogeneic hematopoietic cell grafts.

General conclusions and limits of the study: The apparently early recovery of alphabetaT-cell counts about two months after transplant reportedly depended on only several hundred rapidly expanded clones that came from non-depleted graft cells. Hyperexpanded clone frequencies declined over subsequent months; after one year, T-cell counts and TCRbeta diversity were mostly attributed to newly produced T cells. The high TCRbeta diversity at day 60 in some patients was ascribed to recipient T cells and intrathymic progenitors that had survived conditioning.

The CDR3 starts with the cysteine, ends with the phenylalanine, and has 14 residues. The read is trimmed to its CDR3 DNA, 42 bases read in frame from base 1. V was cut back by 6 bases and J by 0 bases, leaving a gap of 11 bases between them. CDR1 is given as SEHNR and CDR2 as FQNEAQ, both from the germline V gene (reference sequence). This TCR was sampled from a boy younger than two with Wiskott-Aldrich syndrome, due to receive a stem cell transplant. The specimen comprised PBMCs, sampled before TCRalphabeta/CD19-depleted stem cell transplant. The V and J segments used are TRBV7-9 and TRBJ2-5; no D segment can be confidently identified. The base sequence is TGTGCCAGCAGTCGAAAGATGTACCAAGAGACCCAGTACTTC. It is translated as CASSRKMYQETQYF.